This TCR beta chain came from a study of OX40 agonist ivuxolimab in advanced cancers. Study-wide findings and caveats: The study observed clonal expansion of CD4+ and CD8+ blood T cells by week 6 at 0.1 to 3.0 mg/kg. Compared with CD4+, CD8+ T cells on average had more expanded clones.

The CDR3 extends over 14 amino acids. Trimming cost V 5 bases and J 6 bases, with 17 bases left between them. The germline CDR1 and CDR2 sequences are MDHEN and SYDVKM. On this clone itself: What it binds is unknown.

The repertoire was sequenced with immunoSEQ multiplex PCR; TCRdb's copy has only in-frame clones and lacks some. Of about 86,000 clones listed, around 90% are singletons. The chain has TRBV28 and TRBJ2-7; TRBD2 is a possible D gene (6 bases). This specimen was CD4+ or CD8+ T cells sorted from blood, taken in a trial of the OX40 agonist ivuxolimab. The source is an adult with an advanced solid tumor such as melanoma, head and neck, liver or kidney cancer. The CDR3 DNA follows: TGTGCCAGCAGTCGACCCAGCGGGCAGAGCGAGCAGTACTTC. Its protein is CASSRPSGQSEQYF.